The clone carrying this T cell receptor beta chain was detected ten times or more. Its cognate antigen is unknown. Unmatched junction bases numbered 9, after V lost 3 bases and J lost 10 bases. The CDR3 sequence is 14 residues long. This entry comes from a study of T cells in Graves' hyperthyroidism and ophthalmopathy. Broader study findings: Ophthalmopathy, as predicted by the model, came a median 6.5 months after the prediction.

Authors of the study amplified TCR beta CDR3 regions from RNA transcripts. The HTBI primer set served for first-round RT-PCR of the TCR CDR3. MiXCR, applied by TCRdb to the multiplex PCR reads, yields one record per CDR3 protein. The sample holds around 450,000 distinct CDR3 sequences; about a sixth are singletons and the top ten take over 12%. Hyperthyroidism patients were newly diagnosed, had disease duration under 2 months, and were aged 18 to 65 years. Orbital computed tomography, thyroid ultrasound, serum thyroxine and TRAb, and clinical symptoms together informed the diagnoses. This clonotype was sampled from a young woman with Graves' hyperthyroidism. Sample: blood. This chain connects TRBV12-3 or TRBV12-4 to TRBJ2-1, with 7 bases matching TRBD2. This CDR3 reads CASSFGGRFGEQFF. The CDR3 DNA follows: TGTGCCAGCAGTTTCGGGGGGAGGTTCGGGGAGCAGTTCTTC.